Included here is one T cell receptor beta chain sequence, with context. The antigen it recognizes is unknown. Qualities for individual bases were not recorded, and no much larger clone is one base off. Libraries were built with 5' RACE. The reads were generated on an Illumina HiSeq 2500. The second PCR ran for about 6 to 11 cycles and used a J-beta primer mix along with a sample-barcoded 5' primer. A unique molecular identifier was introduced onto each TCR beta cDNA molecule by a template-switch 5' adaptor carrying 12 random nucleotides. Each sample yielded at least 3 million CDR3-containing paired-end reads. First-strand cDNA was synthesized from all RNA with the Mint cDNA synthesis kit, primed by a TRBC-specific oligonucleotide. After uracil-DNA glycosylase treatment, a first 18-cycle PCR used universal primers M1SS and BC2_uni_R on all cDNA. In the authors' own workflow: Normalization of each sample was performed by random selection of 1 million high-quality reads, each carrying a distinct molecular identifier. Reads sharing molecular identifiers were discarded rather than binned into consensus sequences. MiTCR, run with a Q25 quality threshold and the strictest error-elimination algorithm, handled CDR3 identification, clonotype clustering and error correction. A nonparametric unseen species model with Euler transformation was used to estimate a lower bound on total TCR beta diversity. The public reads were reanalyzed by TCRdb: fastp trimming at Q25, MiXCR alignment, in-frame beta chains only. Duplicate CDR3 protein sequences are folded into a single record with the most common DNA and genes. These V and J calls rely on TCRdb rather than the paper's analysis. Present in this sample are around 1.5 million distinct CDR3 sequences, around 59% of which were seen just once. 5% to 7% of the sample is taken by the ten largest.

The approximately 41 donors, aged roughly 6 to 95 years, were systemically healthy Caucasian individuals from Russia. Roughly 9 milliliters of peripheral blood were drawn from each donor into EDTA-treated Vacutainer tubes. Ficoll-Paque density-gradient centrifugation was used to isolate PBMCs, with at least 7 million per sample. Total RNA, at least 6 micrograms per sample, was extracted from PBMCs with Trizol reagent. Naive CD45RAhigh/CD27high T cell percentages were measured by flow cytometry on a PBMC aliquot from every donor. The sample belongs to a study of blood T cells in healthy people across ages (dated by TCRdb to 2014 to 2015). Regarding the study in general: In model experiments, template switching captured roughly one uniquely barcoded TCR beta cDNA molecule for every two T cells. The study measured age-related changes in TCR beta repertoire diversity using deep sequencing normalized with unique cDNA molecular identifiers. The donors were split into four age groups: young (average around 15 years), middle-aged (around 40), aged (62) and long-lived (over 80). Donors of different ages were randomly distributed across sequencing lanes to avoid experimental bias. For two donors (one aged 18 to 29 and one aged 80 or older), the study analyzed two additional independent replicas of 1 million unique cDNA reads from the same blood draw. Points the paper makes about the study in general: Donor CMV infection status was unknown, potentially confounding age-related changes in expanded clonotypes. Observed TCR beta diversity per million T cells fell roughly linearly with age, and a significant reduction was already apparent by age around 40. A strong correlation was found between observed TCR beta diversity and the percentage of naive T cells measured by flow cytometry. The long-lived group showed more naive CD4+ T cells, fewer expanded clones and increased TCR diversity than the aged group, suggesting age selection. Bulk unsorted PBMC profiling prevented conclusive comparison of naive and antigen-experienced compartments. Estimates of total diversity from one million sequenced T cells were regarded as lower bounds and underestimates.

The germline V and J ends show losses of 4 bases and 2 bases respectively, and no gene match explains 5 bases of the junction. CDR1 and CDR2 were assigned from the germline V gene as SNHLY and FYNNEI. There are 15 amino acids in the CDR3, from cysteine to phenylalanine inclusive. Of the read, only the CDR3 DNA is kept; its 45 bases are in frame from base 1. Sequenced sample: blood. The clonotype originates from a man aged 18 to 30 in good health. Recombination connected TRBV2 to TRBJ1-5; 7 bases in between match TRBD1. The DNA sequence is given as TGTGCCAGCAGTGCGACCGACAGGGGCAATCAGCCCCAGCATTTT. This translates into CASSATDRGNQPQHF. Reference TRBV2 and TRBJ1-5 genes cover what lies past the CDR3, so the full variable domain is EPEVTQTPSHQVTQMGQEVILRCVPISNHLYFYWYRQILGQKVEFLVSFYNNEISEKSEIFDDQFSVERPDGSNFTLKIRSTKLEDSAMYFCASSATDRGNQPQHFGDGTRLSIL.